A selection of T cell receptor beta chains follows, all from one sample in a study of T cell repertoires in aging, cancer and after chemotherapy. TCRdb processed the multiplex PCR reads anew with MiXCR; each CDR3 protein has one entry. The sample holds around 800 distinct CDR3 sequences, 20% to 30% seen once. The source material was blood. The origin of the receptors is a human donor with a solid tumor. The CDR3 runs from the conserved cysteine through the conserved F or W. A D gene is named only where the DNA matches it firmly. The size field is filled for only some rows; it gives once, few, many or a size class.

j_call | clone_size | d_call | v_call | cdr3_nt | cdr3_aa
TRBJ1-2 | medium-sized | . | TRBV6-2/TRBV6-3 | TGTGCCACCGCAGGGGCGGGCTACACCTTC | CATAGAGYTF
TRBJ1-1 | . | . | TRBV30 | TGTGCCTGGAGTAAAACAGGAAACACTGAAGCTTTCTTT | CAWSKTGNTEAFF
TRBJ2-3 | . | TRBD2 | TRBV11-3 | TGTGCCAGCAGCTTCCTGACACTAGCGAGCACAGATACGCAGTATTTT | CASSFLTLASTDTQYF
TRBJ1-2 | few | TRBD1 | TRBV6-5 | TGTGCCAGCAGTGAGCAAGTAGGGACAGGGCTTGGTAACTATGGCTACACCTTC | CASSEQVGTGLGNYGYTF
TRBJ1-4 | medium-sized | . | TRBV6-5 | TGTGCCAGCAGTTACTTCGGGGGACATAATGAAAAACTGTTTTTT | CASSYFGGHNEKLFF
TRBJ2-1 | . | TRBD2 | TRBV5-1 | TGCGCCAGTCAGACTAGCGGGGGCTCCTACAATGAGCAGTTCTTC | CASQTSGGSYNEQFF
TRBJ2-7 | . | . | TRBV7-6 | TGTGCCAGCAGGGACAGCTGGGCCGATGAGCAGTACTTC | CASRDSWADEQYF
TRBJ1-4 | large | . | TRBV19 | TGTGCCAGTAACGTCGGACATAAACTGTTTTTT | CASNVGHKLFF
TRBJ2-2 | large | TRBD1 | TRBV19 | TGTGCCAGTAGTCTTTCCCAGGACAGGATAGTTACCACCGGGGAGCTGTTTTTT | CASSLSQDRIVTTGELFF
TRBJ1-1 | medium-sized | TRBD1 | TRBV12-3/TRBV12-4 | TGTGCCAGCACTCTGACAGGGTATGCTGAAGCTTTCTTT | CASTLTGYAEAFF
TRBJ1-2 | . | . | TRBV20-1 | TGCAGTGCTAGAGATCCGAGATGGGGAACTGCCTATGGCTACACCTTC | CSARDPRWGTAYGYTF
TRBJ1-4 | medium-sized | . | TRBV12-3/TRBV12-4 | TGTGCCAGCACCCCGGGCGCGAATAATGAAAAACTGTTTTTT | CASTPGANNEKLFF
TRBJ1-5 | large | . | TRBV12-3/TRBV12-4 | TGTGCCAGCAGTTTGGAGGATCAGCCCCAGCATTTT | CASSLEDQPQHF
TRBJ2-7 | . | TRBD2 | TRBV5-1 | TGCGCCAGCAGCTTCTACCTCCCGGGGGGAGGAGAGCAGTACTTC | CASSFYLPGGGEQYF
TRBJ2-2 | medium-sized | . | TRBV27 | TGTGCCAGCAGTTTATGGGCCAGGGGGGCGAACACCGGGGAGCTGTTTTTT | CASSLWARGANTGELFF
TRBJ1-3 | . | . | TRBV5-1 | TGCGCCAGCAGCTTGGCCGGGGGGATCTCTGGAAACACCATATATTTT | CASSLAGGISGNTIYF
TRBJ2-7 | . | TRBD2 | TRBV20-1 | TGCAGTGCTCTTCAGACTAGCGGGGGGAACTACGAGCAGTACTTC | CSALQTSGGNYEQYF
TRBJ1-1 | few | . | TRBV14 | TGTGCCAGCAGCCCAGTCGCAGGGGCGAACACTGAAGCTTTCTTT | CASSPVAGANTEAFF
TRBJ1-5 | . | . | TRBV20-1 | TGCAGTGCTCCGGGGCCAAACAATCAGCCCCAGCATTTT | CSAPGPNNQPQHF
TRBJ2-3 | medium-sized | TRBD2 | TRBV10-3 | TGTGCCATCACCGAAGTAGCGGGCGCAGATACGCAGTATTTT | CAITEVAGADTQYF
TRBJ2-1 | . | . | TRBV29-1 | TGCAGCGTCGAACAGGGGCGGGGTGGTGAGCAGTTCTTC | CSVEQGRGGEQFF
TRBJ2-2 | large | TRBD1 | TRBV12-3/TRBV12-4 | TGTGCCAGCAGCCGAATAACGGGACAGGGACGCACCGGGGAGCTGTTTTTT | CASSRITGQGRTGELFF
TRBJ2-1 | medium-sized | . | TRBV5-5 | TGTGCCAGCAGCGTCGAACAGGGGCGGGGTGGTGAGCAGTTCTTC | CASSVEQGRGGEQFF
TRBJ2-7 | medium-sized | TRBD1 | TRBV12-3/TRBV12-4 | TGTGCCAGCAGCGACAGGGCAGGGATCCCCTACGAGCAGTACTTC | CASSDRAGIPYEQYF
TRBJ1-2 | large | TRBD1 | TRBV6-5 | TGTGCCAGCAGTTCGTCCGGGACAGCCGTTCACTATGGCTACACCTTC | CASSSSGTAVHYGYTF
TRBJ2-7 | medium-sized | . | TRBV27 | TGTGCCAGCAGTCGAACCGGGAAAGCGGGCCCCTACGAGCAGTACTTC | CASSRTGKAGPYEQYF
TRBJ2-2 | . | TRBD1 | TRBV19 | TGTGCCAGTAGTTCCAGGACAGGGGCGACCGGGGAGCTGTTTTTT | CASSSRTGATGELFF
TRBJ1-2 | large | . | TRBV30 | TGTGCCTGGAGGGTCCGGGTTGGCTACACCTTC | CAWRVRVGYTF
TRBJ2-3 | medium-sized | . | TRBV6-5 | TGTGCCAGCAGTTACTCAGGCGTGGATACGCAGTATTTT | CASSYSGVDTQYF
TRBJ2-7 | . | . | TRBV5-1 | TGCGCCAGCAGCTTGAGTTATACCTCCTCCTACGAGCAGTACTTC | CASSLSYTSSYEQYF
TRBJ1-2 | medium-sized | . | TRBV30 | TGTGCCTGGAGTGTGGAAGTCCAGGCTGTCGGTGGCTACACCTTC | CAWSVEVQAVGGYTF
TRBJ2-3 | medium-sized | . | TRBV27 | TGTGCCAGCAGTTTAGATCAACCGCTTAAGGCAGATACGCAGTATTTT | CASSLDQPLKADTQYF
TRBJ2-7 | . | . | TRBV7-2 | TGTGCCAGCAGCTTAGCAGGGGGTAGGTACGAGCAGTACTTC | CASSLAGGRYEQYF
TRBJ2-7 | . | TRBD2 | TRBV20-1 | TGCAGTGCCGGGGGACTAGCCCTCTCCTACGAGCAGTACTTC | CSAGGLALSYEQYF
TRBJ2-7 | few | . | TRBV20-1 | TGCAGTGCTAGACGGGCAACCGGGAGATTTGGCGAGCAGTACTTC | CSARRATGRFGEQYF
TRBJ2-4 | medium-sized | TRBD1 | TRBV6-5 | TGTGCCAGCAGAAGCGACAGGGGTCGAGGCTTTATTAACATTCAGTACTTC | CASRSDRGRGFINIQYF
TRBJ2-7 | large | . | TRBV6-5 | TGTGCCAGCAGTTACAACGGGAGAACCTACGAGCAGTACTTC | CASSYNGRTYEQYF
TRBJ2-1 | . | TRBD2 | TRBV4-1 | TGCGCCAGCAGCCAAGCCACCAGACTAGCGGGGGCGAACAATGAGCAGTTCTTC | CASSQATRLAGANNEQFF
TRBJ2-1 | few | . | TRBV25-1 | TGTGCCAGCAGTACGCTAGCGACTTACAATGAGCAGTTCTTC | CASSTLATYNEQFF
TRBJ1-1 | hyperexpanded | . | TRBV6-5 | TGTGCCAGCAGTGGGGGGTGGCAGGCCCTAATGAACACTGAAGCTTTCTTT | CASSGGWQALMNTEAFF
TRBJ2-1 | medium-sized | TRBD1 | TRBV6-5 | TGTGCCAGCAGCCGACAGGGGGCTAATGAGCAGTTCTTC | CASSRQGANEQFF
TRBJ1-1 | . | . | TRBV19 | TGTGCCAGTGCCCGCCAAAGGGGCTACCGGAGCACTGAAGCTTTCTTT | CASARQRGYRSTEAFF
TRBJ1-6 | large | . | TRBV19 | TGTGCCAGTAGTCCTCTCTTGGGTGATAATTCACCCCTCCACTTT | CASSPLLGDNSPLHF
TRBJ2-1 | medium-sized | . | TRBV30 | TGTGCCTGGAGTGACCAAGGTGGGGGGGCTTGGAATGAGCAGTTCTTC | CAWSDQGGGAWNEQFF
TRBJ1-2 | medium-sized | TRBD1 | TRBV12-3/TRBV12-4 | TGTGCCAGCAGCTCCGGACAGGTGGGGTATGGCTACACCTTC | CASSSGQVGYGYTF
TRBJ2-7 | medium-sized | . | TRBV30 | TGTGCCTGGGGGACTAGGGGGCTAACCTACGAGCAGTACTTC | CAWGTRGLTYEQYF